This T cell receptor (beta chain) was recorded in a study of early T cells in non-severe SARS-CoV-2 infection. Overall study findings and caveats: Clonotype matching in VDJdb favored anti-spike CD8 responses and did not capture private and CD4 specificities.

About this clonotype itself: The antigen is unknown.

This CDR3 region has 14 residues. Germline V gene sequence: CDR1 SQVTM, CDR2 ANQGSEA. V gave up 4 bases and J gave up 0 bases, with 9 bases separating them. Unique molecular identifiers (one per individual cDNA molecule) were attached. TCRdb re-called the 5' RACE reads through MiXCR, storing one row per CDR3 protein. Of some 71,000 distinct CDR3 sequences listed, approximately 15% are singletons. This clonotype originated in an adult who was a healthcare worker with PCR-confirmed SARS-CoV-2 infection or an uninfected control (not recorded which). The material sequenced was whole blood. The V call is TRBV29-1, the J call TRBJ2-2; no clear D gene. The CDR3 sequence is CSVVGKANTGELFF. The CDR3, as DNA: TGCAGCGTTGTTGGGAAGGCGAACACCGGGGAGCTGTTTTTT.